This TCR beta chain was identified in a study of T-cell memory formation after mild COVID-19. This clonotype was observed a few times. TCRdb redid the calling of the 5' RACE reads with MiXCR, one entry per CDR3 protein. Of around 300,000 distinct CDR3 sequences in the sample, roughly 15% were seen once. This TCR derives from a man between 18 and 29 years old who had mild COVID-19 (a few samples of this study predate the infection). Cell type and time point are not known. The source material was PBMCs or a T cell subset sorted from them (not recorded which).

In nucleotides, the CDR3 is TGCGCCAGCAGCTTCGGTAGTCGCTACGAGCAGTACTTC. It translates to CASSFGSRYEQYF. The V gene is TRBV23-1, the J gene TRBJ2-7; unclear D gene. TRBV23-1 is an open reading frame, and its role is uncertain. The CDR3 is 13 residues long. With 6 bases removed from V and 3 bases from J, the gap between germline ends came to 12 bases.